Listed below are T cell receptor beta chains from one sample, sequenced in a study of vaccination and CD4 T cells after COVID-19. No antigen has been identified for these receptors. TCRdb redid the calling of the PCR reads with MiXCR, one entry per CDR3 protein. The sample has approximately 1,500 distinct CDR3 sequences, around 70% seen once. The source was CD4+ T cells from blood, cultured in vitro, collected after SARS-CoV-2 vaccination. Every receptor here comes from a human donor who had recovered from COVID-19. CDR3s include the opening cysteine and the closing phenylalanine or tryptophan. Each record gives: clone size, D gene, V gene, J gene, CDR3 protein, CDR3 DNA. The D gene is left open where the match is weak. Expanded clones get a size class; other rows say once, few or many, or leave the size out.

size: -; D: TRBD1; V: TRBV5-1; J: TRBJ1-6; CDR3: CASSLVGQGSYNSPLHF; DNA: TGCGCCAGCAGCTTGGTGGGACAGGGCTCCTATAATTCACCCCTCCACTTT
size: -; D: -; V: TRBV7-8; J: TRBJ1-2; CDR3: CASSLAGGAGYGYTF; DNA: TGTGCCAGCAGCTTGGCTGGGGGCGCTGGCTATGGCTACACCTTC
size: once; D: -; V: TRBV19; J: TRBJ2-2; CDR3: CASSISPGWDTGELFF; DNA: TGTGCCAGTAGTATTAGCCCCGGCTGGGACACCGGGGAGCTGTTTTTT
size: -; D: -; V: TRBV27; J: TRBJ2-2; CDR3: CASSLFGGSTGELFF; DNA: TGTGCCAGCAGTTTGTTTGGGGGCAGCACCGGGGAGCTGTTTTTT
size: -; D: -; V: TRBV28; J: TRBJ1-5; CDR3: CASSFEVQPQHF; DNA: TGTGCCAGCAGTTTCGAGGTTCAGCCCCAGCATTTT
size: -; D: TRBD1; V: TRBV29-1; J: TRBJ1-1; CDR3: CSVEIPQGVFVNTEAFF; DNA: TGCAGCGTTGAGATTCCACAGGGGGTATTCGTAAACACTGAAGCTTTCTTT
size: -; D: -; V: TRBV29-1; J: TRBJ1-5; CDR3: CSVAGGQGNQPQHF; DNA: TGCAGCGTGGCGGGTGGGCAGGGCAATCAGCCCCAGCATTTT
size: medium-sized; D: TRBD1; V: TRBV19; J: TRBJ1-2; CDR3: CASISMGMTGRIGNYGYTF; DNA: TGTGCCAGTATTAGTATGGGGATGACAGGGAGAATCGGTAACTATGGCTACACCTTC
size: -; D: -; V: TRBV28; J: TRBJ1-5; CDR3: CASSLHVYSNQPQHF; DNA: TGTGCCAGCAGTTTACACGTCTATAGCAATCAGCCCCAGCATTTT
size: -; D: -; V: TRBV2; J: TRBJ1-2; CDR3: CASSEARTDYGYTF; DNA: TGTGCCAGCAGTGAAGCCCGGACAGACTATGGCTACACCTTC
size: once; D: -; V: TRBV19; J: TRBJ2-5; CDR3: CASCPGQGGETQYF; DNA: TGTGCCAGTTGCCCCGGACAGGGAGGGGAGACCCAGTACTTC
size: -; D: -; V: TRBV28; J: TRBJ2-5; CDR3: CASSVGLTQYF; DNA: TGTGCCAGCAGTGTAGGACTCACCCAGTACTTC
size: -; D: -; V: TRBV7-8; J: TRBJ2-2; CDR3: CASSRLKNTGELFF; DNA: TGTGCCAGCAGCCGATTGAAGAACACCGGGGAGCTGTTTTTT
size: -; D: -; V: TRBV28; J: TRBJ1-5; CDR3: CASSRTRIVGQPQHF; DNA: TGTGCCAGCAGTCGTACGAGGATTGTCGGGCAGCCCCAGCATTTT
size: -; D: TRBD1; V: TRBV7-2; J: TRBJ1-6; CDR3: CASSPRQGENSPLHF; DNA: TGTGCCAGCAGCCCCCGCCAGGGGGAAAATTCACCCCTCCACTTT
size: -; D: -; V: TRBV7-9; J: TRBJ1-3; CDR3: CASSSRNANSGNTIYF; DNA: TGTGCCAGCAGCTCCCGCAACGCAAACTCTGGAAACACCATATATTTT
size: -; D: TRBD2; V: TRBV6-1; J: TRBJ2-1; CDR3: CASRTSGSRYNEQFF; DNA: TGTGCCAGCCGGACTAGCGGGAGCCGTTACAATGAGCAGTTCTTC
size: -; D: -; V: TRBV19; J: TRBJ2-7; CDR3: CASSAYTGRSLTYEQYF; DNA: TGTGCCAGTAGTGCCTATACAGGCAGAAGCCTCACCTACGAGCAGTACTTC
size: once; D: -; V: TRBV27; J: TRBJ1-1; CDR3: CASSLRVRTEAFF; DNA: TGTGCCAGCAGCCTCAGGGTCCGGACTGAAGCTTTCTTT
size: -; D: -; V: TRBV5-1; J: TRBJ1-1; CDR3: CASSFRVGSEAFF; DNA: TGCGCCAGCAGCTTTCGTGTGGGGTCTGAAGCTTTCTTT
size: few; D: TRBD2; V: TRBV2; J: TRBJ2-5; CDR3: CASSEAQRGQYF; DNA: TGTGCCAGCAGTGAAGCGCAGCGGGGCCAGTACTTC
size: -; D: TRBD1; V: TRBV7-8; J: TRBJ1-1; CDR3: CASSFAGTAEAFF; DNA: TGTGCCAGCAGCTTCGCCGGGACAGCTGAAGCTTTCTTT
size: -; D: TRBD2; V: TRBV20-1; J: TRBJ2-1; CDR3: CSAPNLAGGSSEQFF; DNA: TGCAGTGCCCCTAACCTAGCGGGGGGTAGTAGTGAGCAGTTCTTC
size: -; D: -; V: TRBV10-3; J: TRBJ1-2; CDR3: CAISERDGDGYTF; DNA: TGTGCCATCAGTGAGCGGGACGGAGATGGCTACACCTTC
size: -; D: -; V: TRBV7-8; J: TRBJ2-7; CDR3: CASSLDEGDTYEQYF; DNA: TGTGCCAGCAGCTTAGACGAGGGGGACACCTACGAGCAGTACTTC
size: -; D: -; V: TRBV7-2; J: TRBJ2-5; CDR3: CASSLEVFQETQYF; DNA: TGTGCCAGCAGCTTAGAGGTCTTTCAAGAGACCCAGTACTTC
size: -; D: -; V: TRBV5-1; J: TRBJ1-6; CDR3: CASSLAQGWGNSPLHF; DNA: TGCGCCAGCAGCTTGGCCCAGGGTTGGGGGAATTCACCCCTCCACTTT
size: medium-sized; D: TRBD1; V: TRBV29-1; J: TRBJ2-3; CDR3: CSANTGGTDTQYF; DNA: TGCAGCGCCAATACAGGGGGCACAGATACGCAGTATTTT